The T cell receptor beta chain under discussion was sequenced for a study of CD8 T cells in Susac syndrome. The authors reverse transcribed about 0.5 to 1 ug RNA with random hexamers. One entry per CDR3 protein, called by TCRdb with MiXCR from the immunoSEQ multiplex PCR reads. The data contain 210,000 or so distinct CDR3 sequences, 94% of them singletons. The CDR3 contains 15 residues. V gave up 6 bases and J gave up 2 bases, with 17 bases separating them. CDR1 is KGHSH, CDR2 LQKENI, per germline. The gene calls are TRBV18 and TRBJ2-7; tentative D call: TRBD1 (5 bases). This receptor was taken from a human donor with Susac syndrome. Sequenced: CD4+ T cells from PBMCs. CDR3 region: CASSRRQTNTYEQYF. For the CDR3, the DNA is TGTGCCAGCTCTCGAAGACAGACCAACACCTACGAGCAGTACTTC.